A selection of T cell receptor beta chains follows, all from one sample in a study of STAT5B mutations in CD4+ large granular lymphocyte leukemia. Using immunoSEQ multiplex PCR, the repertoire was profiled, and TCRdb retains in-frame clones only, with some absent. This sample carries over 25,000 clones, roughly 72% of them seen once, and the ten largest clones take approximately 0.29%. The sequenced sample was CD4+ T cells from blood buffy coats. The receptors were gathered from a human donor in good health. CDR3s include the opening cysteine and the closing phenylalanine or tryptophan. The D gene is left open where the match is weak. Where a row states a size, it is once, few, many or the class of an expanded clone; other rows omit it.

cdr3_aa: CASSQPGLQHSLINEQFF
cdr3_nt: TGTGCCAGCAGTCAACCGGGACTACAACACTCCCTTATTAATGAGCAGTTCTTC
v_call: TRBV14
j_call: TRBJ2-1
d_call: TRBD2
clone_size: .

cdr3_aa: CASSPREGSYGYTF
cdr3_nt: TGTGCCAGCAGCCCTCGGGAGGGGAGCTATGGCTACACCTTC
v_call: TRBV11-2
j_call: TRBJ1-2
d_call: .
clone_size: few

cdr3_aa: CASSSRGANYGYTF
cdr3_nt: TGTGCCAGTAGCTCCAGGGGGGCTAACTATGGCTACACCTTC
v_call: TRBV19
j_call: TRBJ1-2
d_call: TRBD1
clone_size: few

cdr3_aa: CASSAETNTEAFF
cdr3_nt: TGTGCCAGCAGTGCAGAAACCAACACTGAAGCTTTCTTT
v_call: TRBV2
j_call: TRBJ1-1
d_call: .
clone_size: .

cdr3_aa: CASSPGQGSNYGYTF
cdr3_nt: TGTGCCAGCAGTCCCGGACAGGGATCCAACTATGGCTACACCTTC
v_call: TRBV6-6
j_call: TRBJ1-2
d_call: TRBD1
clone_size: .

cdr3_aa: CASSQESASSGNTIYF
cdr3_nt: TGCGCCAGCAGCCAAGAAAGCGCAAGCTCTGGAAACACCATATATTTT
v_call: TRBV4-3
j_call: TRBJ1-3
d_call: .
clone_size: few

cdr3_aa: CASTPINSGEQYF
cdr3_nt: TGTGCCAGCACCCCAATTAATAGTGGCGAGCAGTACTTC
v_call: TRBV28
j_call: TRBJ2-7
d_call: .
clone_size: few

cdr3_aa: CASSPQMSDQPQHF
cdr3_nt: TGTGCCAGTAGTCCCCAAATGTCGGATCAGCCCCAGCATTTT
v_call: TRBV19
j_call: TRBJ1-5
d_call: .
clone_size: .

cdr3_aa: CASRSGRNQPQHF
cdr3_nt: TGTGCCAGCAGATCAGGGAGGAATCAGCCCCAGCATTTT
v_call: TRBV6-5
j_call: TRBJ1-5
d_call: .
clone_size: .

cdr3_aa: CASSQGRAETYEQYF
cdr3_nt: TGTGCCAGCAGCCAAGGCCGCGCCGAAACATACGAGCAGTACTTC
v_call: TRBV4-2
j_call: TRBJ2-7
d_call: .
clone_size: .

cdr3_aa: CASSLSGGVNTGELFF
cdr3_nt: TGTGCCAGCAGCTTATCGGGGGGCGTGAACACCGGGGAGCTGTTTTTT
v_call: TRBV7-9
j_call: TRBJ2-2
d_call: .
clone_size: .

cdr3_aa: CATSRDPDTSTDTQYF
cdr3_nt: TGTGCCACCAGCAGAGATCCTGATACTAGCACAGATACGCAGTATTTT
v_call: TRBV15
j_call: TRBJ2-3
d_call: .
clone_size: .

cdr3_aa: CAWSGGLDTEAFF
cdr3_nt: TGTGCCTGGAGTGGAGGGTTGGACACTGAAGCTTTCTTT
v_call: TRBV30
j_call: TRBJ1-1
d_call: .
clone_size: few

cdr3_aa: CASSRASAGGSGANVLTF
cdr3_nt: TGTGCCAGCTCACGGGCCTCGGCGGGGGGCTCTGGGGCCAACGTCCTGACTTTC
v_call: TRBV18
j_call: TRBJ2-6
d_call: TRBD2
clone_size: once

cdr3_aa: CASSWTGTGIYEQYF
cdr3_nt: TGTGCCAGCAGCTGGACCGGGACAGGGATCTACGAGCAGTACTTC
v_call: TRBV7-8
j_call: TRBJ2-7
d_call: TRBD1
clone_size: .

cdr3_aa: CASRSLSGTYEQYF
cdr3_nt: TGTGCCAGCAGATCGCTCTCGGGAACCTACGAGCAGTACTTC
v_call: TRBV11-2
j_call: TRBJ2-7
d_call: .
clone_size: .

cdr3_aa: CASSALQGSSEQYF
cdr3_nt: TGCGCCAGCAGCGCCCTACAGGGAAGCAGCGAGCAGTACTTC
v_call: TRBV5-1
j_call: TRBJ2-7
d_call: .
clone_size: .

cdr3_aa: CAIRLGGSDTQYF
cdr3_nt: TGTGCCATCAGATTGGGAGGGTCAGATACGCAGTATTTT
v_call: TRBV10-3
j_call: TRBJ2-3
d_call: TRBD2
clone_size: .

cdr3_aa: CASSEGDSRYEQYF
cdr3_nt: TGTGCCAGCAGCGAAGGGGACTCCCGCTACGAGCAGTACTTC
v_call: TRBV2
j_call: TRBJ2-7
d_call: .
clone_size: .

cdr3_aa: CASSSGLNYGYTF
cdr3_nt: TGTGCCAGCAGCTCGGGTTTAAACTATGGCTACACCTTC
v_call: TRBV11-2
j_call: TRBJ1-2
d_call: .
clone_size: .

cdr3_aa: CAWSVGGGYQETQYF
cdr3_nt: TGTGCCTGGAGTGTAGGGGGGGGGTACCAAGAGACCCAGTACTTC
v_call: TRBV30
j_call: TRBJ2-5
d_call: .
clone_size: .

cdr3_aa: CASSQDTGVSGETQYF
cdr3_nt: TGCGCCAGCAGCCAAGATACAGGGGTAAGCGGAGAGACCCAGTACTTC
v_call: TRBV4-3
j_call: TRBJ2-5
d_call: TRBD1
clone_size: .

cdr3_aa: CASRRLAGADRELFF
cdr3_nt: TGTGCCAGCAGAAGACTAGCGGGAGCGGACCGGGAGCTGTTTTTT
v_call: TRBV2
j_call: TRBJ2-2
d_call: TRBD2
clone_size: .

cdr3_aa: CASSPRNPGTSGGYEQYF
cdr3_nt: TGTGCCAGCTCACCGCGGAATCCCGGGACTAGCGGAGGCTACGAGCAGTACTTC
v_call: TRBV18
j_call: TRBJ2-7
d_call: TRBD2
clone_size: .

cdr3_aa: CATSRDYTGDTEAFF
cdr3_nt: TGTGCCACCAGCAGAGATTACACAGGGGACACTGAAGCTTTCTTT
v_call: TRBV15
j_call: TRBJ1-1
d_call: TRBD1
clone_size: .

cdr3_aa: CASSLVGGPGTGELFF
cdr3_nt: TGTGCCAGCAGCTTAGTTGGGGGGCCGGGAACCGGGGAGCTGTTTTTT
v_call: TRBV7-2
j_call: TRBJ2-2
d_call: .
clone_size: .

cdr3_aa: CASSLDLAGGRNEQFF
cdr3_nt: TGTGCCAGCAGCTTAGACCTAGCGGGGGGGCGTAATGAGCAGTTCTTC
v_call: TRBV11-2
j_call: TRBJ2-1
d_call: TRBD2
clone_size: .

cdr3_aa: CASSEARVGGEQFF
cdr3_nt: TGTGCCAGCAGTGAAGCTCGGGTCGGCGGTGAGCAGTTCTTC
v_call: TRBV6-1
j_call: TRBJ2-1
d_call: .
clone_size: .

cdr3_aa: CASSVDLNQPQHF
cdr3_nt: TGTGCCAGCAGCGTAGACTTGAATCAGCCCCAGCATTTT
v_call: TRBV9
j_call: TRBJ1-5
d_call: .
clone_size: once

cdr3_aa: CASSLEGPLGDQYF
cdr3_nt: TGCGCCAGCAGCTTGGAAGGGCCGCTAGGGGACCAGTACTTC
v_call: TRBV5-1
j_call: TRBJ2-5
d_call: .
clone_size: .

cdr3_aa: CASRGKRDRPGNEQFF
cdr3_nt: TGTGCCTCGAGGGGCAAAAGGGACAGGCCAGGGAATGAGCAGTTCTTC
v_call: TRBV30
j_call: TRBJ2-1
d_call: TRBD1
clone_size: .

cdr3_aa: CASRRDRVDNEQFF
cdr3_nt: TGTGCCAGCAGGAGGGACAGGGTTGACAATGAGCAGTTCTTC
v_call: TRBV6-1
j_call: TRBJ2-1
d_call: TRBD1
clone_size: .

cdr3_aa: CASSVGDRDNSPLHF
cdr3_nt: TGTGCCAGCAGCGTGGGGGACAGAGATAATTCACCCCTCCACTTT
v_call: TRBV9
j_call: TRBJ1-6
d_call: TRBD1
clone_size: .

cdr3_aa: CASSLDPLSGKETQYF
cdr3_nt: TGTGCCAGCAGCTTAGACCCTTTGAGCGGGAAAGAGACCCAGTACTTC
v_call: TRBV11-3
j_call: TRBJ2-5
d_call: TRBD2
clone_size: few

cdr3_aa: CASSLLYEQFF
cdr3_nt: TGCGCCAGCAGCTTGCTATATGAGCAGTTCTTC
v_call: TRBV5-1
j_call: TRBJ2-1
d_call: .
clone_size: .

cdr3_aa: CASSLGLGRRSSYEQYF
cdr3_nt: TGTGCCAGCAGCTTAGGCCTGGGACGCAGAAGCTCCTACGAGCAGTACTTC
v_call: TRBV13
j_call: TRBJ2-7
d_call: .
clone_size: .

cdr3_aa: CASSLARLATETQYF
cdr3_nt: TGTGCCAGCAGCTTGGCCAGACTAGCTACGGAGACCCAGTACTTC
v_call: TRBV5-5
j_call: TRBJ2-5
d_call: TRBD2
clone_size: .

cdr3_aa: CASSLLGRPEAFF
cdr3_nt: TGTGCCAGCAGCTTATTAGGGAGGCCTGAAGCTTTCTTT
v_call: TRBV11-3
j_call: TRBJ1-1
d_call: .
clone_size: .

cdr3_aa: CASGYEGLREQYF
cdr3_nt: TGTGCTAGTGGTTACGAGGGTTTAAGAGAGCAGTACTTC
v_call: TRBV12-5
j_call: TRBJ2-7
d_call: .
clone_size: .

cdr3_aa: CASSLDLRGDEQFF
cdr3_nt: TGTGCCAGCAGCTTAGATCTTAGAGGGGATGAGCAGTTCTTC
v_call: TRBV11-2
j_call: TRBJ2-1
d_call: .
clone_size: .

cdr3_aa: CASSLSGSNNEQFF
cdr3_nt: TGTGCCAGCAGCTTAAGCGGGAGCAACAATGAGCAGTTCTTC
v_call: TRBV7-3
j_call: TRBJ2-1
d_call: TRBD2
clone_size: .

cdr3_aa: CASSDSGGPQTQYF
cdr3_nt: TGTGCCAGCAGTGACTCAGGGGGCCCACAGACCCAGTACTTC
v_call: TRBV6-6
j_call: TRBJ2-5
d_call: TRBD1
clone_size: .

cdr3_aa: CASSRRGSGRGTYNEQFF
cdr3_nt: TGTGCCAGCAGCCGACGGGGTAGCGGGAGAGGGACCTACAATGAGCAGTTCTTC
v_call: TRBV9
j_call: TRBJ2-1
d_call: TRBD2
clone_size: .

cdr3_aa: CASSSNTEAFF
cdr3_nt: TGTGCCAGCAGTTCTAACACTGAAGCTTTCTTT
v_call: TRBV6-5
j_call: TRBJ1-1
d_call: .
clone_size: .

cdr3_aa: CASSPSGSYEQYF
cdr3_nt: TGTGCCAGCAGCCCTAGCGGCTCCTACGAGCAGTACTTC
v_call: TRBV9
j_call: TRBJ2-7
d_call: TRBD2
clone_size: once

cdr3_aa: CASSSHIGQGTDTQYF
cdr3_nt: TGTGCCAGCAGCTCCCATATAGGGCAGGGAACAGATACGCAGTATTTT
v_call: TRBV9
j_call: TRBJ2-3
d_call: .
clone_size: .

cdr3_aa: CSAGTGGFTEAFF
cdr3_nt: TGCAGCGCCGGGACAGGGGGCTTTACTGAAGCTTTCTTT
v_call: TRBV29-1
j_call: TRBJ1-1
d_call: TRBD1
clone_size: .

cdr3_aa: CASSLDAGTGQNEQFF
cdr3_nt: TGTGCCAGCAGTTTAGATGCCGGGACAGGGCAGAATGAGCAGTTCTTC
v_call: TRBV28
j_call: TRBJ2-1
d_call: TRBD1
clone_size: .

cdr3_aa: CASSFSGRAEDDEQYF
cdr3_nt: TGTGCCAGCAGCTTTAGCGGGAGGGCCGAGGACGACGAGCAGTACTTC
v_call: TRBV11-2
j_call: TRBJ2-7
d_call: TRBD2
clone_size: .